These T cell receptor beta chains were read from a single sample in a study of T cells after yellow fever vaccination. TCRdb re-analysed the 5' RACE reads in MiXCR, keeping a single row per CDR3 protein. Of approximately 580,000 distinct CDR3 sequences in the sample, roughly 17% were seen once. This specimen consisted of PBMCs, obtained more than 4 days after the first yellow fever vaccination. Receptors originate from a man younger than 30 who received the YFV17D yellow fever vaccine. CDR3s include the opening cysteine and the closing phenylalanine or tryptophan. D genes are given only for firm matches. Clone size appears in some rows only: once, few, many, or a class for an expanded clone.

J gene,D gene,V gene,clone size,CDR3 protein,CDR3 DNA
TRBJ1-2,-,TRBV4-1,few,CASSQVGGPLYGYTF,TGCGCCAGCAGCCAAGTGGGGGGCCCGCTCTATGGCTACACCTTC
TRBJ2-4,-,TRBV4-2,few,CASSEDPLGTKNIQYF,TGTGCCAGCAGCGAGGACCCCCTAGGGACCAAAAACATTCAGTACTTC
TRBJ2-3,-,TRBV4-1,-,CASSRWRNTDTQYF,TGCGCCAGCAGCCGGTGGCGGAACACAGATACGCAGTATTTT
TRBJ1-1,-,TRBV5-1,-,CASSTGGGANTEAFF,TGCGCCAGCAGCACCGGGGGGGGGGCGAACACTGAAGCTTTCTTT
TRBJ2-2,TRBD1,TRBV11-1,-,CASSLVSLSRGLGTGELFF,TGTGCCAGCAGCTTAGTATCGCTTTCGAGGGGGCTTGGTACCGGGGAGCTGTTTTTT
TRBJ2-2,-,TRBV9,-,CASSPVMGPHGELFF,TGTGCCAGCAGCCCCGTCATGGGGCCCCACGGGGAGCTGTTTTTT
TRBJ2-3,TRBD2,TRBV20-1,many,CSAPGGSNTDTQYF,TGCAGTGCCCCCGGGGGGTCCAACACAGATACGCAGTATTTT
TRBJ1-5,-,TRBV12-5,few,CASGLGQMNQPQHF,TGTGCTAGTGGTTTGGGGCAGATGAATCAGCCCCAGCATTTT
TRBJ2-2,-,TRBV7-9,many,CASSPGAGELFF,TGCGCCAGCAGCCCCGGGGCCGGGGAGCTGTTTTTT
TRBJ2-3,TRBD2,TRBV2,-,CASRRTSGITDTQYF,TGTGCCAGCAGGAGGACTAGCGGAATCACAGATACGCAGTATTTT
TRBJ2-4,-,TRBV5-4,few,CASSSNTDKNIQYF,TGTGCCAGCAGCTCAAACACAGACAAAAACATTCAGTACTTC
TRBJ2-3,-,TRBV20-1,-,CSARGTVPSTDTQYF,TGCAGTGCTAGGGGGACGGTCCCTAGCACAGATACGCAGTATTTT
TRBJ2-3,-,TRBV12-3/TRBV12-4,-,CASRWDTQGTDTQYF,TGTGCCAGCAGGTGGGACACCCAGGGCACAGATACGCAGTATTTT
TRBJ1-5,TRBD1,TRBV4-2,-,CASSQGDSENQPQHF,TGTGCCAGCAGCCAAGGGGACAGCGAGAATCAGCCCCAGCATTTT
TRBJ1-2,TRBD1,TRBV12-3/TRBV12-4,few,CASRHPSGGQGHGGYTF,TGTGCCAGCAGACACCCCTCCGGAGGACAGGGACACGGTGGCTACACCTTC
TRBJ1-1,-,TRBV6-5,few,CASSYARQGDTEAFF,TGTGCCAGCAGTTACGCCCGGCAGGGAGACACTGAAGCTTTCTTT
TRBJ1-2,-,TRBV12-3/TRBV12-4,-,CASSWVTEDGYTF,TGTGCCAGCAGTTGGGTTACTGAGGATGGCTACACCTTC
TRBJ2-5,TRBD1,TRBV28,few,CASIQGDQETQYF,TGTGCCAGCATCCAGGGGGATCAAGAGACCCAGTACTTC
TRBJ2-7,-,TRBV7-6,many,CASSIGGNYEQYF,TGTGCCAGCAGCATAGGCGGGAACTACGAGCAGTACTTC
TRBJ2-3,-,TRBV2,-,CASSGYLDTQYF,TGTGCCAGCAGTGGGTATTTAGATACGCAGTATTTT
TRBJ2-7,-,TRBV9,-,CASSVAQGSLVEQYF,TGTGCCAGCAGCGTAGCTCAAGGCTCGCTCGTCGAGCAGTACTTC
TRBJ2-6,-,TRBV12-3/TRBV12-4,-,CASSFHPSGANVLTF,TGTGCCAGCAGTTTTCATCCATCTGGGGCCAACGTCCTGACTTTC
TRBJ2-3,-,TRBV15,few,CATSIGPLTDTQYF,TGTGCCACCAGCATTGGACCGCTCACAGATACGCAGTATTTT
TRBJ1-1,-,TRBV6-2/TRBV6-3,-,CASSYARAGNTEAFF,TGTGCCAGCAGTTACGCGAGGGCAGGGAACACTGAAGCTTTCTTT
TRBJ2-2,-,TRBV12-3/TRBV12-4,few,CASSFSARNTGELFF,TGTGCCAGCAGTTTCTCCGCCCGTAACACCGGGGAGCTGTTTTTT
TRBJ2-5,-,TRBV20-1,-,CSTRPPGFLGETQYF,TGCAGTACACGCCCCCCTGGGTTCCTGGGCGAGACCCAGTACTTC
TRBJ1-6,TRBD1,TRBV11-2,few,CASSLRDRDYNSPLHF,TGTGCCAGCAGCCTTAGGGACAGGGACTATAATTCACCCCTCCACTTT
TRBJ2-7,-,TRBV4-3,-,CASSQDQKGFPYEQYF,TGCGCCAGCAGCCAAGATCAAAAGGGATTTCCCTACGAGCAGTACTTC
TRBJ1-2,TRBD1,TRBV29-1,few,CSVDGTGEPNYGYTF,TGCAGCGTAGACGGGACAGGGGAACCTAACTATGGCTACACCTTC
TRBJ2-7,-,TRBV4-2,once,CASSHRDPRGYEQYF,TGTGCCAGCAGCCACCGGGACCCCCGAGGATACGAGCAGTACTTC
TRBJ1-4,-,TRBV9,-,CASSVDGRAGATNEKLFF,TGTGCCAGCAGCGTAGATGGGAGAGCAGGGGCAACTAATGAAAAACTGTTTTTT
TRBJ2-1,-,TRBV7-9,few,CASSLVGGLSYNEQFF,TGTGCCAGCAGCTTGGTAGGCGGACTCTCCTACAATGAGCAGTTCTTC
TRBJ1-2,-,TRBV6-6,-,CASSSIVGGYTF,TGTGCCAGCAGTTCGATTGTGGGTGGCTACACCTTC
TRBJ2-1,-,TRBV7-8,few,CASSLVWGDEQFF,TGTGCCAGCAGCTTAGTATGGGGAGATGAGCAGTTCTTC
TRBJ2-5,-,TRBV28,few,CASSSVQETQYF,TGTGCCAGCAGTAGTGTACAAGAGACCCAGTACTTC
TRBJ2-7,TRBD1,TRBV11-1,-,CASSSLSKNRGLVHEQYF,TGTGCCAGCAGCTCATTAAGTAAGAACAGGGGGCTGGTCCACGAGCAGTACTTC
TRBJ1-2,-,TRBV6-1,few,CASSQTNNYGYTF,TGTGCCAGCAGTCAAACAAACAACTATGGCTACACCTTC